These 7 T cell receptor beta chains share one sample of origin, sequenced in a study of cytomegalovirus exposure and HLA in healthy donors. The PCR had 60 Vbeta and 13 Jbeta primers. TCRdb's table, derived via immunoSEQ multiplex PCR, lists solely in-frame clones and lacks some. The profile shows approximately 93,000 clones, roughly 63% of them singletons. Sequencing was carried out using PBMCs. Source of these receptors: a boy between 10 and 17 years old in good health and CMV-seropositive.

This chain connects TRBV6-5 to TRBJ2-1; 8 bases are a match to TRBD1. V lost 6 bases, J lost 9 bases, and 10 bases stayed unmatched. The CDR3 runs to 14 residues. In germline, CDR1 is MNHEY, CDR2 SVGAGI. The CDR3 region is CASSPSRGRGEQFF. The CDR3 region has the DNA TGTGCCAGCAGCCCAAGCAGGGGGCGCGGTGAGCAGTTCTTC.

CDR3 nucleotides: TGCGCCAGCAGCCTGGGGGTTTCGGGTCGAAGCACTGAAGCTTTCTTT. Its translation: CASSLGVSGRSTEAFF. The chain employs TRBV5-1 and TRBJ1-1; weak D call: TRBD1 (5 bases). V was clipped by 4 bases and J by 4 bases, with 20 bases between them. CDR1 is SGHRS, CDR2 YFSETQ, per germline. The CDR3 is 16 residues long.

J is TRBJ2-7 and V is TRBV21-1; TRBD2, the D gene given by the table, was not confirmed from the DNA. TRBV21-1 is flagged as a pseudogene. The CDR3 loop spans 22 amino acids. The CDR3 DNA follows: TGTGCCAGCAGTACCCCTCGAGGGTTCAAGGTCTTCCGAATAGTGATCTCCTACGAGCAGTACTTC. Translation gives CASSTPRGFKVFRIVISYEQYF.

The CDR3 region is CASSVERDFNSPLHF. CDR3 in DNA: TGTGCCAGCAGCGTTGAAAGGGACTTCAATTCACCCCTCCACTTT. This chain connects TRBV9 to TRBJ1-6, with D possibly TRBD1 on 5 matching bases. The germline CDR1 and CDR2 sequences are SGDLS and YYNGEE. This CDR3 has 15 residues. Trimming took 2 bases from V and 7 from J, leaving 13 bases between them. Variable domain in full (rest from reference TRBV9 and TRBJ1-6): DSGVTQTPKHLITATGQRVTLRCSPRSGDLSVYWYQQSLDQGLQFLIQYYNGEERAKGNILERFSAQQFPDLHSELNLSSLELGDSALYFCASSVERDFNSPLHFGNGTRLTVT.

In DNA, the CDR3 is TGTGCCAGCTCACCCAATGGAGCGGGGGGAAGACTAAGCTCCTACAATGAGCAGTTCTTC. Translated, it gives CASSPNGAGGRLSSYNEQFF. The chain employs TRBV18 and TRBJ2-1; the match to TRBD2 covers 9 bases. V was clipped by 3 bases and J by 0 bases; unmatched bases: 15. The V gene's germline CDR1 is KGHSH and CDR2 LQKENI. The CDR3 consists of 20 residues.

The V and J genes are TRBV30 and TRBJ2-7; D call uncertain. CDR1 is GTSNPN and CDR2 is SVGIG in the germline V gene (reference sequence). CDR3 length equals 15 residues. V lost 0 bases and J 5 bases, leaving 17 bases between the germline ends. Here the CDR3 reads CAWSVRLVQRNEQYF. CDR3 DNA: TGTGCCTGGAGTGTACGGTTGGTCCAGCGCAACGAGCAGTACTTC.

The CDR3 nucleotides are TGTGCCAGCAGCCGGACAGTGTATAATTCACCCCTCCACTTT. Translation gives CASSRTVYNSPLHF. The chain links TRBV6-5 to TRBJ1-6, with a weak D call TRBD1 (6 bases). This CDR3 is built from 14 residues. The ends were cut back, 6 bases at V and 4 bases at J, with 10 bases in the middle. Germline loops: CDR1 MNHEY, CDR2 SVGAGI.